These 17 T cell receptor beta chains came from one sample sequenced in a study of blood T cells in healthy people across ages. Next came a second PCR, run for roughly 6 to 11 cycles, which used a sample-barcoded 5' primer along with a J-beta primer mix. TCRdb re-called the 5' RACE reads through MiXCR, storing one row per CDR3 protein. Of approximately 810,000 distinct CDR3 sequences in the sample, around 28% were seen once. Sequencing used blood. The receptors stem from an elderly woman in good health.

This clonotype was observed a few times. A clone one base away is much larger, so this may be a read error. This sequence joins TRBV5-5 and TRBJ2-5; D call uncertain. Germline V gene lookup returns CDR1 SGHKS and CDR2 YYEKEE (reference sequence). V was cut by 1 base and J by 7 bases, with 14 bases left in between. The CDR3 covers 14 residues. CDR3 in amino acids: CASSLLALGGTQYF. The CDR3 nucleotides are TGTGCCAGCAGCTTGCTGGCGCTTGGTGGGACCCAGTACTTC.

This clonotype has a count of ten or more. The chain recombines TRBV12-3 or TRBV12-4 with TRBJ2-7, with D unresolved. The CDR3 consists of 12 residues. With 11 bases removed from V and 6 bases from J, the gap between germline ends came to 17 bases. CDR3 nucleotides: TGTGCCTCGCTAGGCGGCCTAGGCGAGCAGTACTTC. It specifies CASLGGLGEQYF.

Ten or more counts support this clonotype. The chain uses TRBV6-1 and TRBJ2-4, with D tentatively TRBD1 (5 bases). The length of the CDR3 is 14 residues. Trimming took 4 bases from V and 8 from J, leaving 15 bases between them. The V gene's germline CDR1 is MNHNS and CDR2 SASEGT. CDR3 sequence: CASSGGFSEHIQYF. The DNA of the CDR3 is TGTGCCAGCAGTGGGGGCTTTTCAGAGCACATTCAGTACTTC.

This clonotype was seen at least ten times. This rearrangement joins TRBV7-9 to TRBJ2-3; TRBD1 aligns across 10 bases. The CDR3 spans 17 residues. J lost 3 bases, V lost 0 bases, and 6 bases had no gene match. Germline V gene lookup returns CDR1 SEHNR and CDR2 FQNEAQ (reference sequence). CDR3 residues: CASSLAWGQGRTDTQYF. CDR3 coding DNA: TGTGCCAGCAGCTTAGCGTGGGGACAGGGGCGGACAGATACGCAGTATTTT.

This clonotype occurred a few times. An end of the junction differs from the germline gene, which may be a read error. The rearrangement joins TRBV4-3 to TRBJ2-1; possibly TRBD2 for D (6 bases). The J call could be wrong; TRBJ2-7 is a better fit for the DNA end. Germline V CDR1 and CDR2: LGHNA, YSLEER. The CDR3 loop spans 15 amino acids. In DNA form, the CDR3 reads TGCGCCGGCAGCCCATATAGCGGCTCCTACAATGAGCAGTACTTC. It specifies CAGSPYSGSYNEQYF.

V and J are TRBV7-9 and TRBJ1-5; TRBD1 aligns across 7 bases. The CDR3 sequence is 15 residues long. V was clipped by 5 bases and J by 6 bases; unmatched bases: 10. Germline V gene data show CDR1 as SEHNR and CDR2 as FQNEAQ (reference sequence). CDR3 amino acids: CASSLGYRGGQPQHF. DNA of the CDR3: TGTGCCAGCAGCCTCGGTTACAGGGGAGGTCAGCCCCAGCATTTT.

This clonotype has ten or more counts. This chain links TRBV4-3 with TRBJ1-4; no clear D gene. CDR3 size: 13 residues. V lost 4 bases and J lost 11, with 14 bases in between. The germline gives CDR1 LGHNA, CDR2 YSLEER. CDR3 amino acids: CASSPLFGEKLFF. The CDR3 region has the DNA TGCGCCAGCAGCCCATTGTTCGGGGAGAAACTGTTTTTT.

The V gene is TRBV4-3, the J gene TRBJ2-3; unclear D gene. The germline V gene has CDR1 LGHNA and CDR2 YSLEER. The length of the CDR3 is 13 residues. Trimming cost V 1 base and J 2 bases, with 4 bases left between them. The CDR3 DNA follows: TGCGCCAGCAGCCAAGTCCACACAGATACGCAGTATTTT. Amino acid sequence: CASSQVHTDTQYF.

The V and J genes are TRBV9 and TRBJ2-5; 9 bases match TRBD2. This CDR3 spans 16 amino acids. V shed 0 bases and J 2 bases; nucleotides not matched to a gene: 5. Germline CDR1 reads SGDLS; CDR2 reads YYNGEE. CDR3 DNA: TGTGCCAGCAGCGTAGCTCGGCTAGCGGGGCAAGAGACCCAGTACTTC. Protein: CASSVARLAGQETQYF.

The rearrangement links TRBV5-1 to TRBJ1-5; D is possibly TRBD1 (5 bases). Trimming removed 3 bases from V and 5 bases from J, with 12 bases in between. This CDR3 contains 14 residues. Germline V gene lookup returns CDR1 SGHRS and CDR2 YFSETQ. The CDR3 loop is CASSWGTGDQPQHF. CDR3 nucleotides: TGCGCCAGCAGCTGGGGTACGGGGGATCAGCCCCAGCATTTT. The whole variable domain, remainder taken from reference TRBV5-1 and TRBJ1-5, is KAGVTQTPRYLIKTRGQQVTLSCSPISGHRSVSWYQQTPGQGLQFLFEYFSETQRNKGNFPGRFSGRQFSNSRSEMNVSTLELGDSALYLCASSWGTGDQPQHFGDGTRLSIL.

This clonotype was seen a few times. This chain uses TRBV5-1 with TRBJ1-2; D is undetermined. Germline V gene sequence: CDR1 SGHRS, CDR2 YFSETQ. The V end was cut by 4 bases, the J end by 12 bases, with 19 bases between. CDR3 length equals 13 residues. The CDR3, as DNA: TGCGCCAGCAGCCCGGCCCCGGACCGACGCGACACCTTC. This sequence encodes CASSPAPDRRDTF.

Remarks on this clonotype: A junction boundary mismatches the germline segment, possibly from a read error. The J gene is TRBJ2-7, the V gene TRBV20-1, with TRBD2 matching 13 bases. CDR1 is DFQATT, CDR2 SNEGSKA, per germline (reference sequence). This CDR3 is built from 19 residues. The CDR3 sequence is CSVRGLTSGGVPSSYEQYF. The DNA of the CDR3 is TGCAGTGTTAGAGGCTTAACTAGCGGGGGGGTCCCGAGCTCCTACGAGCAGTACTTC.

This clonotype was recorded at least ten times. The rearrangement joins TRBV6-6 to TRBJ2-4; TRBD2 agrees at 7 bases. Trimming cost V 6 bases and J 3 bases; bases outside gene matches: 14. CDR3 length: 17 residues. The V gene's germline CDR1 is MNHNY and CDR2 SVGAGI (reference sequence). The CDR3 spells CASSPKGGAWVKNIQYF. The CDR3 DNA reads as TGTGCCAGCAGCCCAAAGGGAGGGGCTTGGGTCAAAAACATTCAGTACTTC.

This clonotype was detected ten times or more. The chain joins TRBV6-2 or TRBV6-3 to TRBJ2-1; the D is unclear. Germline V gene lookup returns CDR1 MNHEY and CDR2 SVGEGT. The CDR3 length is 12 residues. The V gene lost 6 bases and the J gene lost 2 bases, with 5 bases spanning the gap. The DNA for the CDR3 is TGTGCCAGCAGACGGCCCTACAATGAGCAGTTCTTC. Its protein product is CASRRPYNEQFF.

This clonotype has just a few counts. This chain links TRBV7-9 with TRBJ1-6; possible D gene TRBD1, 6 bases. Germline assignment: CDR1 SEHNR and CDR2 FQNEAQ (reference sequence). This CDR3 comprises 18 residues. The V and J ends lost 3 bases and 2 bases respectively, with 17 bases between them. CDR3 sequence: CASSFRGWTETYNSPLHF. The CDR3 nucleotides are TGTGCCAGCAGCTTTCGGGGGTGGACAGAGACCTATAATTCACCCCTCCACTTT.

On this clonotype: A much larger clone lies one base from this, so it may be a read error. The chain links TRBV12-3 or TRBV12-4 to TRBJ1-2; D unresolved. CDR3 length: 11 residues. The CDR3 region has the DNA TGTGCCAGCGGCTCCGGCTATGACTACACCTTC. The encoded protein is CASGSGYDYTF.

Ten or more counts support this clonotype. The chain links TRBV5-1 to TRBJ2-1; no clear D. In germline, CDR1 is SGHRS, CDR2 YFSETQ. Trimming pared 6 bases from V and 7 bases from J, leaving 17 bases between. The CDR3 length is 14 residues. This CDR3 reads CASTYTPTLNEQFF. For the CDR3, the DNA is TGCGCCAGCACCTACACCCCCACGTTGAATGAGCAGTTCTTC.